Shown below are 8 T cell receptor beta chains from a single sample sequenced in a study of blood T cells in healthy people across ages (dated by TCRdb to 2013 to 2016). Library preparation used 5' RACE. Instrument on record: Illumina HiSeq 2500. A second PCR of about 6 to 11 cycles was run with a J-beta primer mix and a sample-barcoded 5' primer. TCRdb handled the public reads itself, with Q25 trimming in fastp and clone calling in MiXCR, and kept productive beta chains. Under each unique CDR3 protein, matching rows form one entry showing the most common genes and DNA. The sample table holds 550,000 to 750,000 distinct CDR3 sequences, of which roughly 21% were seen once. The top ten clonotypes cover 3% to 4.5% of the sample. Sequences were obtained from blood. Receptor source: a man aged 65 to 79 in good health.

CDR3 in DNA: TGTGCCAGCAGTCGTCCTGGGGAAGGGCGGACCGGGGAGCTGTTTTTT. This sequence encodes CASSRPGEGRTGELFF. The V and J genes are TRBV12-3 or TRBV12-4 and TRBJ2-2; D ambiguous. This CDR3 is 16 amino acids long. The ends were cut back, 5 bases at V and 5 bases at J, with 18 bases in the middle.

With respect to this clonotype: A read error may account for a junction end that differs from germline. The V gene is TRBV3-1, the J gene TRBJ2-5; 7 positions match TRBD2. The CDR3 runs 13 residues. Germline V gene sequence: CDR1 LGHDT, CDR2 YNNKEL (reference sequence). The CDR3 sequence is CASSQVARETLYF. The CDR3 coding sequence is TGTGCCAGCAGCCAAGTTGCGCGGGAGACCCTGTACTTC.

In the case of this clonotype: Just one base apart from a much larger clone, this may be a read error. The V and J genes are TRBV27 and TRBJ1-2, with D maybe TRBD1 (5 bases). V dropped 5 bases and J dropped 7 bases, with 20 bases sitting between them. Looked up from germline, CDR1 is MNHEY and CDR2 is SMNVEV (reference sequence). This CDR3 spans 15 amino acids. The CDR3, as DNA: TGTGCCAGCAGTCCCTATCCGGGACGGGGGTTTGGCTACACCTTC. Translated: CASSPYPGRGFGYTF.

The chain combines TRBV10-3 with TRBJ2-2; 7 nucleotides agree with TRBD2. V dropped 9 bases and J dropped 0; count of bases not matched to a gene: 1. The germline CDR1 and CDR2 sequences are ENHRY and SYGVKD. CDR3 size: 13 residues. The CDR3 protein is CAIGTTNTGELFF. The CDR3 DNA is TGTGCCATAGGGACTACGAACACCGGGGAGCTGTTTTTT.

The CDR3 DNA is TGTGCCACCAGCAGAGTTCGGGGGAATTCACCCCTCCACTTT. Protein: CATSRVRGNSPLHF. The V and J genes are TRBV15 and TRBJ1-6; D may be TRBD1 (5 bases). Germline lookup yields CDR1 LNHNV and CDR2 YYDKDF (reference sequence). The CDR3 covers 14 residues. The V gene lost 1 base and the J gene lost 7 bases, with 8 bases spanning the gap.

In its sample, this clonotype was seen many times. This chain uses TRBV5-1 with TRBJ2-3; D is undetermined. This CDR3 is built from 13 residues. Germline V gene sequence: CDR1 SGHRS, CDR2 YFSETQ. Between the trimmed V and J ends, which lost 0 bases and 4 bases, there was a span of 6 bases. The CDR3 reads CASSLGVSDTQYF. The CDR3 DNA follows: TGCGCCAGCAGCTTGGGCGTCTCAGATACGCAGTATTTT.

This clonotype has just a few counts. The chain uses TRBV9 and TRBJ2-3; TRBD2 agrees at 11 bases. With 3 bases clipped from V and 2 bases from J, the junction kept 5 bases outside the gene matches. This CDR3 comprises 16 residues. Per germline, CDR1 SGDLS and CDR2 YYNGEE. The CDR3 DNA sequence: TGTGCCAGCAGCGCTTTAGCGGGAGGGCCCACAGATACGCAGTATTTT. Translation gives CASSALAGGPTDTQYF.

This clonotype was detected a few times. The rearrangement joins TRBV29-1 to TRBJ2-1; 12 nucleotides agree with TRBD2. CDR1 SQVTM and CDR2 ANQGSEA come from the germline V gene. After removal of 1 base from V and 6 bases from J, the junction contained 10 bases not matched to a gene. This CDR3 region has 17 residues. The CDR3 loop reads CSVEVAPGLAGLNEQFF. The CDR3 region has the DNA TGCAGCGTTGAAGTGGCCCCGGGACTAGCGGGCCTCAATGAGCAGTTCTTC.